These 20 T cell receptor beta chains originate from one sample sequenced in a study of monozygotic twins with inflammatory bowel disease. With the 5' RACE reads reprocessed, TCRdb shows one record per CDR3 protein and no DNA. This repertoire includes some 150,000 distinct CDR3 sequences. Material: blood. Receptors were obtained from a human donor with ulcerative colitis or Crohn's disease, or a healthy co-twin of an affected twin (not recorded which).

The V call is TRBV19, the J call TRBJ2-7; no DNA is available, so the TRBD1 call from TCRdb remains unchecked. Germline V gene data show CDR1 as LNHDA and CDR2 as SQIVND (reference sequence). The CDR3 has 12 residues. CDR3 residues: CASSKTGFEQYF.

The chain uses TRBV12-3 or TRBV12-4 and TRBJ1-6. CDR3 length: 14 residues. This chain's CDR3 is CASSLGQNNSPLHF.

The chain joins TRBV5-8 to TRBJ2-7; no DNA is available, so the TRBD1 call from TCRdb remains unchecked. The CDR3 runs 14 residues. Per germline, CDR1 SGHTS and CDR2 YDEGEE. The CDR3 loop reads CASSLGDRYYEQYF.

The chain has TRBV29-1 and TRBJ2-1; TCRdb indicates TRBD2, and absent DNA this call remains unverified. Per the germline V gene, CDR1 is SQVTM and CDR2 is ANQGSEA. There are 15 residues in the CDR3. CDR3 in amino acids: CSVTSGGALMNEQFF.

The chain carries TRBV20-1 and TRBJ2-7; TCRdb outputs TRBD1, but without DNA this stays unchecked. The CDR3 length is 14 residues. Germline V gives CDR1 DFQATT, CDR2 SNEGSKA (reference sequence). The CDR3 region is CSARDGTGSYEQYF.

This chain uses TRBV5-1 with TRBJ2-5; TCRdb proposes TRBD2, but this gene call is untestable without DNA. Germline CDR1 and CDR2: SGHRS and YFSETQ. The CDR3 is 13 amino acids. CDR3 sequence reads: CASSPTSGGPDYF.

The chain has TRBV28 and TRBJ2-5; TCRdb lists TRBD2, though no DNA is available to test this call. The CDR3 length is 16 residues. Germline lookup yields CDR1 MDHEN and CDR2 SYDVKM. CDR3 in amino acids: CATSGRALFPQETQYF.

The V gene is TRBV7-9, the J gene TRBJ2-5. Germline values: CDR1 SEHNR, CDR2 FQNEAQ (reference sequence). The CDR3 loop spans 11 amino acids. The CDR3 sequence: CASSSSLGQYF.

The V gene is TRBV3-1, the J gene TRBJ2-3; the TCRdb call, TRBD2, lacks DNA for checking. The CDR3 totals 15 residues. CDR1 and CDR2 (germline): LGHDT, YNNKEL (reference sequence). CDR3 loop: CASSQDGAGADTQYF.

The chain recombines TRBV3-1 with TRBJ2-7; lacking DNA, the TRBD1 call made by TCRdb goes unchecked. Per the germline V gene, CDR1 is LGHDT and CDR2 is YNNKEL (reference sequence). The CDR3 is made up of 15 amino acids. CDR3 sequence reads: CASSQPGGPSYEQYF.

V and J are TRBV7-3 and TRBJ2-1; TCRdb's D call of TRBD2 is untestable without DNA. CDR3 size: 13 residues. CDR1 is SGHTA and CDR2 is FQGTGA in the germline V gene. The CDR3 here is CASSLGLNNEQFF.

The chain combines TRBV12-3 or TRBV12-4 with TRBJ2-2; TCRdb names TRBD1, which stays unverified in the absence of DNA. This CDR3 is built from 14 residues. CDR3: CASSLVRASGELFF.

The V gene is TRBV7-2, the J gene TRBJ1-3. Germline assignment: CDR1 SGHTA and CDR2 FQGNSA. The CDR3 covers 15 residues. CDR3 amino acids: CASSLGYLSGNTIYF. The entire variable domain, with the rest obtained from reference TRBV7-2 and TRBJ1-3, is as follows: GAGVSQSPSNKVTEKGKDVELRCDPISGHTALYWYRQSLGQGLEFLIYFQGNSAPDKSGLPSDRFSAERTGGSVSTLTIQRTQQEDSAVYLCASSLGYLSGNTIYFGEGSWLTVV.

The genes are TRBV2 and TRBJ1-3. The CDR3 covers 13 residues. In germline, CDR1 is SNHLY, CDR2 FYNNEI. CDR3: CARAGNSGNTIYF.

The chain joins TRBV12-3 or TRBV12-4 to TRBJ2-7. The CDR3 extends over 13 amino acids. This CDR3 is CASSPGMPYEQYF.

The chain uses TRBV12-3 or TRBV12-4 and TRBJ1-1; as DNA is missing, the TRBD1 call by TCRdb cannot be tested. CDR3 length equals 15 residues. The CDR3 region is CASSLVTGDITEAFF.

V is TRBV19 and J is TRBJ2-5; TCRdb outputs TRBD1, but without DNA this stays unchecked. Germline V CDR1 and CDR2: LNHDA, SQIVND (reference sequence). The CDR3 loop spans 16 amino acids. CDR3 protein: CASSMLGQELQETQYF.

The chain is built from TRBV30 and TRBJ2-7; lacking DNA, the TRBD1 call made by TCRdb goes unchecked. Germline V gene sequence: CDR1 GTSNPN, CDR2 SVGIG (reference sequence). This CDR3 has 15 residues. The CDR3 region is CAWSRPGTGSYEQYF.

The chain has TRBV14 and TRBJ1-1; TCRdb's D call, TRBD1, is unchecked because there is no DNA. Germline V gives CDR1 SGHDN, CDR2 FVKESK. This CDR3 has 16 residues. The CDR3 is CASSPVWGAGGTEAFF.

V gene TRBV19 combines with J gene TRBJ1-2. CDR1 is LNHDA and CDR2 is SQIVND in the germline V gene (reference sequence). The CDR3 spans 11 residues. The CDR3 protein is CAVGGVYGYTF.